The next 17 T cell receptor beta chains were all read from a single sample in a study of CXCR3-negative and CXCR3-positive naive CD8 T cells. It was by 5' RACE with UMI labels that the TRB cDNA libraries were prepared. TCRdb reprocessed the 5' RACE reads and stores each CDR3 protein as one record, lacking DNA. This sample's table has 65,000 to 75,000 distinct CDR3 sequences. Material for sequencing was naive CXCR3- CD8+ T cells from blood. The sample's subset: CD45RO-CCR7+CD27+CD95- naive CD8+ T cells lacking CXCR3 (TNR3-). Receptors were obtained from a human donor in good health. Some clones in this sample may be carry-over from other donors' samples.

The chain links TRBV29-1 to TRBJ2-7; TCRdb's D gene call, TRBD1, goes unchecked for lack of DNA. Germline-derived CDR1 and CDR2 are SQVTM and ANQGSEA. The CDR3 consists of 12 residues. CDR3 in amino acids: CSVIGDPYEQYF.

CDR3 sequence reads: CASSFSGQRETQYF. The gene calls are TRBV7-8 and TRBJ2-5; TCRdb calls TRBD1, which cannot be checked without DNA. The CDR3 has 14 amino acids. Per germline, CDR1 SGHVS and CDR2 FQNEAQ.

V and J are TRBV20-1 and TRBJ2-7; TCRdb's D call, TRBD1, is unchecked because there is no DNA. From germline, CDR1 is DFQATT and CDR2 SNEGSKA (reference sequence). The length of the CDR3 is 15 residues. The CDR3 protein is CSARGGTKNTYEQYF.

This CDR3 reads CSAQGASNSPLHF. The chain combines TRBV29-1 with TRBJ1-6; the TRBD1 assignment by TCRdb is unverifiable without DNA. This CDR3 spans 13 amino acids. Germline V lookup: CDR1 SQVTM, CDR2 ANQGSEA.

This chain uses TRBV10-2 with TRBJ2-7. The CDR3 loop spans 15 amino acids. Germline assignment: CDR1 WSHSY and CDR2 SAAADI. CDR3 loop: CASSERSGATYEQYF.

The chain recombines TRBV12-3 or TRBV12-4 with TRBJ1-5; TCRdb returns TRBD1, unconfirmable since there is no DNA. The CDR3 extends over 15 amino acids. The CDR3 loop reads CASSLPGLNMQPQHF.

The CDR3 loop reads CASSLASGGDTEAFF. The chain is built from TRBV5-1 and TRBJ1-1. CDR1 and CDR2 from the germline V gene are SGHRS and YFSETQ. CDR3 length: 15 amino acids.

The chain uses TRBV18 and TRBJ2-1; TCRdb outputs TRBD1, but without DNA this stays unchecked. This CDR3 spans 14 amino acids. The germline CDR1 and CDR2 sequences are KGHSH and LQKENI. CDR3: CASSPDMPYNEQFF.

The gene calls are TRBV10-2 and TRBJ2-7; TCRdb's D gene call, TRBD2, goes unchecked for lack of DNA. The germline CDR1 and CDR2 sequences are WSHSY and SAAADI. The CDR3 contains 16 residues. CDR3 sequence: CASSGNSGRPAYEQYF.

V is TRBV2 and J is TRBJ2-3; the D call from TCRdb, TRBD1, cannot be confirmed without DNA. Germline V gene data show CDR1 as SNHLY and CDR2 as FYNNEI. The CDR3 spans 14 residues. CDR3 region: CASSDRGRTDTQYF.

The chain joins TRBV6-4 to TRBJ2-1; TCRdb gives TRBD2 as the D gene, but with no DNA this cannot be confirmed. This CDR3 contains 14 residues. Germline V CDR1 and CDR2: MRHNA, SNTAGT. The CDR3 protein is CASSEKAENNEQFF.

The rearrangement joins TRBV28 to TRBJ2-7; TCRdb reports TRBD1, a call that lacks DNA to check it against. Germline CDR1 reads MDHEN; CDR2 reads SYDVKM. The CDR3 extends over 17 amino acids. CDR3 residues: CASRHQPALDSSYEQYF.

The V gene is TRBV28, the J gene TRBJ1-5; TCRdb gives TRBD1 as the D gene, but with no DNA this cannot be confirmed. Germline CDR1 and CDR2: MDHEN and SYDVKM. CDR3 length equals 13 residues. This chain's CDR3 is CASSRSGVWTQHF.

The chain uses TRBV5-5 and TRBJ2-1; TCRdb's D call, TRBD1, is unchecked because there is no DNA. This CDR3 has 14 amino acids. Germline V gene lookup returns CDR1 SGHKS and CDR2 YYEKEE (reference sequence). CDR3: CASSLWGLGNEQFF.

The genes are TRBV29-1 and TRBJ2-1. CDR1 and CDR2 from the germline V gene are SQVTM and ANQGSEA. CDR3 length equals 15 residues. The CDR3 loop is CSVELQAGSYNEQFF.

This chain uses TRBV29-1 with TRBJ1-1; the D gene TCRdb calls, TRBD1, cannot be checked with no DNA. The CDR3 totals 12 residues. Germline CDR1 SQVTM, CDR2 ANQGSEA. CDR3: CSVHRGNTEAFF.

V and J are TRBV11-2 and TRBJ2-5. CDR3 length: 11 amino acids. Germline V CDR1 and CDR2: SGHAT, FQNNGV. The CDR3 reads CASSLEGTQYF. Based on the CDR3 plus reference TRBV11-2 and TRBJ2-5, the full variable domain is EAGVAQSPRYKIIEKRQSVAFWCNPISGHATLYWYQQILGQGPKLLIQFQNNGVVDDSQLPKDRFSAERLKGVDSTLKIQPAKLEDSAVYLCASSLEGTQYFGPGTRLLVL.